The 3 T cell receptor beta chains below all came from one sample that was sequenced in a study of T cell responses to AZD1222 COVID-19 vaccine. The method was immunoSEQ multiplex PCR; TCRdb's version includes in-frame clones alone and lacks a portion of them. The sample contains more than 110,000 clones, roughly 90% of which appear only once. This specimen consisted of peripheral blood, obtained 28 days after the second AZD1222 dose. The origin of the receptors is an adult who received the AZD1222 COVID-19 vaccine.

This clone was seen just once. The chain's CDR3 is CSVAGPTEAFF. As DNA, the CDR3 is TGCAGCGTTGCAGGGCCCACTGAAGCTTTCTTT. V is TRBV29-1 and J is TRBJ1-1; D may be TRBD1 (5 bases). V gave up 4 bases and J gave up 4 bases, with 7 bases separating them. Germline values: CDR1 SQVTM, CDR2 ANQGSEA. This CDR3 comprises 11 residues.

The chain combines TRBV28 with TRBJ2-1; 8 nucleotides match TRBD2. V was clipped by 5 bases and J by 7 bases; unmatched bases: 10. There are 15 residues in the CDR3. CDR1 is MDHEN, CDR2 SYDVKM, per germline. DNA for the CDR3: TGTGCCAGCAGTAGTCGAGGACTAGCTGGAAATGAGCAGTTCTTC. This gives the protein CASSSRGLAGNEQFF.

The table lists this clone with a count of one. The V and J genes are TRBV11-2 and TRBJ1-1, with a weak D call TRBD1 (5 bases). The V end was cut by 2 bases, the J end by 0 bases, with 22 bases between. The CDR3 has 19 amino acids. The germline V gene encodes CDR1 SGHAT and CDR2 FQNNGV. The chain's CDR3 is CASSLPGPGTAFMNTEAFF. DNA of the CDR3: TGTGCCAGCAGCTTACCAGGACCCGGGACGGCATTCATGAACACTGAAGCTTTCTTT.